The clone carrying this T cell receptor (beta chain) was observed a single time. This CDR3 spans 14 amino acids. Germline CDR1 and CDR2: SGHTA and FQGNSA. V was shortened by 7 bases and J by 1 base, with 13 bases between the two germline ends. In the study's own analysis: Reference gene primer amplification yielded estimated nucleated cell counts. Sequenced by immunoSEQ multiplex PCR; TCRdb stores in-frame clones only, minus some. V, J and clone size are those of that table, while D and trimming were read from the DNA. The sample consists of hundreds of thousands of clones, approximately 91% of them appearing once. This entry is derived from a study of blood T cell repertoires in COVID-19. The study recruited people aged about 18 to 90 years across about two dozen US areas. Symptom resolution, clearance, or two negative PCRs marked the recovered donors of Cohort 3.

The sample consisted of PBMCs or T cells enriched from blood (not recorded which). The TCR was taken from a man in his sixties who had recovered from COVID-19. The V gene is TRBV7-2, the J gene TRBJ1-2, with D unclear. The CDR3 nucleotides are TGTGCCAGCACCCGACCGGCGGTTAACTATGGCTACACCTTC. It codes for CASTRPAVNYGYTF.